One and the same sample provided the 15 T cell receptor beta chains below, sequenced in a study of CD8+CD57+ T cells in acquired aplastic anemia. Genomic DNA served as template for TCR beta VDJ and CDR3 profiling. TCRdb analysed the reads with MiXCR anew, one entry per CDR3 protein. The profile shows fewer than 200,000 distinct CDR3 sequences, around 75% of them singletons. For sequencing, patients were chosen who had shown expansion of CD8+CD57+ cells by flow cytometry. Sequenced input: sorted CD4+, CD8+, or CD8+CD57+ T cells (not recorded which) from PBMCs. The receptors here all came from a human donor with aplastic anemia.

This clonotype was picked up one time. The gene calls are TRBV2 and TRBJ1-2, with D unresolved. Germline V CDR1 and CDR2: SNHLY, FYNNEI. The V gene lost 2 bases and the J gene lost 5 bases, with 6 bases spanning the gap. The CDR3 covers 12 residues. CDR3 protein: CASSERDYGYTF. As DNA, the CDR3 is TGTGCCAGCAGTGAAAGGGATTATGGCTACACCTTC. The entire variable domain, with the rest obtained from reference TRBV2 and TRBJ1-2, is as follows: EPEVTQTPSHQVTQMGQEVILRCVPISNHLYFYWYRQILGQKVEFLVSFYNNEISEKSEIFDDQFSVERPDGSNFTLKIRSTKLEDSAMYFCASSERDYGYTFGSGTRLTVV.

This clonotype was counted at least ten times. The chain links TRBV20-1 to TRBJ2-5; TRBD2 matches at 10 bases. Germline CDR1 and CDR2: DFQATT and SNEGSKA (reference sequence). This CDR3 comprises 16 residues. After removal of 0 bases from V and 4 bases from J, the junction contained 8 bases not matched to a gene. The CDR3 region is CSARDESGGALETQYF. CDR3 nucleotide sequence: TGCAGTGCTAGAGATGAAAGCGGGGGGGCCCTAGAGACCCAGTACTTC.

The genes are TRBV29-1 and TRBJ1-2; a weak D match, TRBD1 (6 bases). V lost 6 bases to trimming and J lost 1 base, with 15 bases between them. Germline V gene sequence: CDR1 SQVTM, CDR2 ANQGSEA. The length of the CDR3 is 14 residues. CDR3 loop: CSVRTDVFNYGYTF. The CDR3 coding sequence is TGCAGCGTAAGGACAGATGTTTTTAACTATGGCTACACCTTC.

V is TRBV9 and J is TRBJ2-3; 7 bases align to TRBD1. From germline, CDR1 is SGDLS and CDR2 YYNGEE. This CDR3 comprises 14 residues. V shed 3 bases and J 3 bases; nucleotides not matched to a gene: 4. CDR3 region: CASSDKTGTDTQYF. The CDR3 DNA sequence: TGTGCCAGCAGCGATAAGACAGGGACAGATACGCAGTATTTT.

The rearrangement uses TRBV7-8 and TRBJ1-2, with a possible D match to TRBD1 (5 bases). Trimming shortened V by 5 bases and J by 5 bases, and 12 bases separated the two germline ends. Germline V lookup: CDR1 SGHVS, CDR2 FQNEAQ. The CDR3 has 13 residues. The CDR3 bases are TGTGCCAGCAGCCCGACAGAGGGTTATGGCTACACCTTC. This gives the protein CASSPTEGYGYTF. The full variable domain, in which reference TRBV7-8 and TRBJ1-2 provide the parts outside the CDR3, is GAGVSQSPRYKVAKRGQDVALRCDPISGHVSLFWYQQALGQGPEFLTYFQNEAQLDKSGLPSDRFFAERPEGSVSTLKIQRTQQEDSAVYLCASSPTEGYGYTFGSGTRLTVV.

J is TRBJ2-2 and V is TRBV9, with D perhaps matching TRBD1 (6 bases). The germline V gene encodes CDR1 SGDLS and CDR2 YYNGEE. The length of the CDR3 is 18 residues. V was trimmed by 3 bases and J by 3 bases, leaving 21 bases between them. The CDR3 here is CASSGNFYVKGDTGELFF. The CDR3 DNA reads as TGTGCCAGCAGCGGCAACTTCTACGTAAAGGGGGACACCGGGGAGCTGTTTTTT.

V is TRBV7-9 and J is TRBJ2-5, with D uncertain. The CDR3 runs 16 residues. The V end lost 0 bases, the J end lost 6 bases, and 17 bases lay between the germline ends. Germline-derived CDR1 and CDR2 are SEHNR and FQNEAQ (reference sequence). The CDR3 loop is CASSLAWVAGSKTQYF. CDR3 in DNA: TGTGCCAGCAGCTTAGCTTGGGTCGCTGGCTCTAAGACCCAGTACTTC.

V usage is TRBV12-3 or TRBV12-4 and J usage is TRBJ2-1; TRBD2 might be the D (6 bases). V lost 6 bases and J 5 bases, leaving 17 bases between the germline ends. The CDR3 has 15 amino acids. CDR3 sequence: CASSLIGSGNNEQFF. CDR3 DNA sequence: TGTGCCAGCAGCTTAATCGGTAGCGGAAACAATGAGCAGTTCTTC.

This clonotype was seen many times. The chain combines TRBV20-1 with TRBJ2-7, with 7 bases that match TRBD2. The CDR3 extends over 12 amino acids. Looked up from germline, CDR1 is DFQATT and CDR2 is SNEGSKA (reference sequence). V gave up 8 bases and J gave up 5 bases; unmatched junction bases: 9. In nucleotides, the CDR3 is TGCAGTCTCAAGGCGGGAGTTGACGAGCAGTACTTC. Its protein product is CSLKAGVDEQYF.

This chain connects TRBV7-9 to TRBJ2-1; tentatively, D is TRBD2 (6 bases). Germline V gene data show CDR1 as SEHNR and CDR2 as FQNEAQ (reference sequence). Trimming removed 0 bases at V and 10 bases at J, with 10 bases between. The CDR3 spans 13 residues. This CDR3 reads CASSLAGEEEQFF. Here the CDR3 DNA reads TGTGCCAGCAGCTTAGCGGGGGAGGAGGAGCAGTTCTTC.

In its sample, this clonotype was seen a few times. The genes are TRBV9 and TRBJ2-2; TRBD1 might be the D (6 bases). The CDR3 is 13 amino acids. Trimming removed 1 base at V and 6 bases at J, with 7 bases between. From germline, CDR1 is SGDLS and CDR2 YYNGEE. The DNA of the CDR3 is TGTGCCAGCAGCGTATCAGGGGCCGGGGAGCTGTTTTTT. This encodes CASSVSGAGELFF.

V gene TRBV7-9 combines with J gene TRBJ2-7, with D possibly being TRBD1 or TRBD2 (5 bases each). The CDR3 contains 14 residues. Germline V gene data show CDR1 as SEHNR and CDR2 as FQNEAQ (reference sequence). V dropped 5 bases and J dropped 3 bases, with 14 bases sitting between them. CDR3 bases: TGTGCCAGCAGCCGTCGGGACGGAGGCTACGAGCAGTACTTC. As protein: CASSRRDGGYEQYF.

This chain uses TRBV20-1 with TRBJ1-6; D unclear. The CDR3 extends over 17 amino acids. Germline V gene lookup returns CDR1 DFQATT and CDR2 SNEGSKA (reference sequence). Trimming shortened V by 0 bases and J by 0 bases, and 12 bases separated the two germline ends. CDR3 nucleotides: TGCAGTGCTAGAGAGGCAAGGGTGAGCTCCTATAATTCACCCCTCCACTTT. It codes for CSAREARVSSYNSPLHF.

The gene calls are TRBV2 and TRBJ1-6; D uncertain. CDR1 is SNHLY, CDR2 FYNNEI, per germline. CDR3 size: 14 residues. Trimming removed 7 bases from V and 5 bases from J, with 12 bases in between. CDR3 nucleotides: TGTGCCAGCATCCCCGGGGAGGATAATTCACCCCTCCACTTT. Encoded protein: CASIPGEDNSPLHF.

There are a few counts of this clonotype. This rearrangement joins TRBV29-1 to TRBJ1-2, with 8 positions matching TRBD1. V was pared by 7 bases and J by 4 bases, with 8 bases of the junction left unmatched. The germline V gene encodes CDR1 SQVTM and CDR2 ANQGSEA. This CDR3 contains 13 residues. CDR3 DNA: TGCAGCGCTCCAGGGGGCCATCTCTATGGCTACACCTTC. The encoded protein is CSAPGGHLYGYTF.